Sequencing of this TCR beta chain was carried out in a study of CD8 T cells in ankylosing spondylitis. Making the TCR beta libraries involved quantitative 5'-RACE with molecular barcodes. Each CDR3 protein is one row after TCRdb ran MiXCR on the 5' RACE reads. Of 200,000 to 250,000 distinct CDR3 sequences listed, roughly 8.2% were seen once; the top ten hold roughly 5%. The V gene lost 6 bases and the J gene lost 1 base, with 10 bases spanning the gap. Germline loops: CDR1 DFQATT, CDR2 SNEGSKA (reference sequence). CDR3 length: 13 amino acids. This clonotype was seen many times. The J gene is TRBJ1-5, the V gene TRBV20-1, with D possibly matching TRBD1 (6 bases). This sequence originates from a female donor with ankylosing spondylitis or in good health (not recorded which). The sample was blood, either unsorted or a sorted T cell fraction (not recorded which). The CDR3 region has the DNA TGCAGTGCGAGGGGGGTAAGCAATCAGCCCCAGCATTTT. Translation gives CSARGVSNQPQHF.